This T cell receptor beta chain stems from a study of PD-1 blockade in mismatch repair-deficient tumors. As for this clone: Its antigen is not identified.

Time point of the sample: approximately 10-day in vitro stimulation with candidate neoantigen peptide 7. Baseline for clone expansion was a parallel culture with no peptide. Data came from immunoSEQ multiplex PCR; TCRdb stores just in-frame clones and leaves some out. The data show some 10,000 clones, roughly 88% seen once. Germline-derived CDR1 and CDR2 are MDHEN and SYDVKM. V was cut by 4 bases and J by 3 bases, with 16 bases left in between. The CDR3 has 15 residues. The sequence was collected from an adult with mismatch repair-deficient cancer. This specimen was cells cultured in vitro, taken from a patient treated with pembrolizumab. This chain connects TRBV28 to TRBJ2-7; D is possibly TRBD1 (5 bases). In nucleotides, the CDR3 is TGTGCCAGCAGTTCCAGGGTGATGGGGAACTACGAGCAGTACTTC. Translating gives CASSSRVMGNYEQYF.